The clone carrying this T cell receptor (beta chain) was seen many times. CDR1 is MGHDK and CDR2 is SYGVNS in the germline V gene. This CDR3 has 17 amino acids. Trimming removed 5 bases at V and 0 bases at J, with 16 bases between. This entry is derived from a study of Graves' ophthalmopathy and Graves' hyperthyroidism. For the study at large: Stable hyperthyroidism referred to disease that showed no ophthalmopathy within 18 months of follow-up.

Amplification of the TCR beta CDR3 regions used RNA transcripts (as template). The first round was an RT-PCR with HTBI primers, and the second round was a multiplex PCR. From the multiplex PCR reads, TCRdb called clonotypes with MiXCR, one entry per CDR3 protein. The sample lists some 1.1 million distinct CDR3 sequences, 35% to 40% seen once, with around 10% in the top ten. Researchers turned away patients with other autoimmune diseases, uncontrolled infections, pregnancy or lactation. The chain employs TRBV25-1 and TRBJ1-4; possibly TRBD1 for D (5 bases). The specimen sequenced was peripheral blood or thyroid tissue (not recorded which). The origin of this receptor is an adult man with Graves' hyperthyroidism. CDR3 in DNA: TGTGCCAGCAGTCCGACAGTGTTACTGGCAACTAATGAAAAACTGTTTTTT. Translated: CASSPTVLLATNEKLFF.